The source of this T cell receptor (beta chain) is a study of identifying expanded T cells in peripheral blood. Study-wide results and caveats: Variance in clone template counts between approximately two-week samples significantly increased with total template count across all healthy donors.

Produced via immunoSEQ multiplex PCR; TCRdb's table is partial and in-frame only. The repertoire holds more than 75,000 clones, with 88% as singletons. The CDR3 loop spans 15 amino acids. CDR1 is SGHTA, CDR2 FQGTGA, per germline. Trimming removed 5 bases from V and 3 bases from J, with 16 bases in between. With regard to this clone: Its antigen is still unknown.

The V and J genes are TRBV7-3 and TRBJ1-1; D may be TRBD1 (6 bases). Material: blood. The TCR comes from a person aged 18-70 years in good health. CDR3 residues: CASSATRGEDTEAFF. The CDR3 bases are TGTGCCAGCAGCGCCACCAGGGGTGAGGACACTGAAGCTTTCTTT. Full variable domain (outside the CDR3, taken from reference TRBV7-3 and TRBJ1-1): GAGVSQTPSNKVTEKGKYVELRCDPISGHTALYWYRQSLGQGPEFLIYFQGTGAADDSGLPNDRFFAVRPEGSVSTLKIQRTERGDSAVYLCASSATRGEDTEAFFGQGTRLTVV.